This T cell receptor beta chain originates from a study of blood T cells in healthy people across ages. A J-beta primer mix and a sample-barcoded 5' primer were used in a second PCR of about 6 to 12 cycles. TCRdb itself ran the 5' RACE reads through MiXCR, one entry per CDR3 protein. The sample carries over 1,500,000 distinct CDR3 sequences, about two fifths recorded once. This CDR3 region has 15 residues. V gave up 0 bases and J gave up 6 bases, with 14 bases separating them. Germline lookup yields CDR1 MGHRA and CDR2 YSYEKL. The donors, aged about 6 to 95, were healthy Caucasians from Russia. This clonotype was counted between two and nine times.

Sequenced sample: blood. The receptor comes from a human donor in good health. The genes are TRBV4-1 and TRBJ1-2, with a tentative D call TRBD1 (6 bases). The CDR3 nucleotides read TGCGCCAGCAGCCAAGAGGCCACGGACAGCCATGGCTACACCTTC. Protein product: CASSQEATDSHGYTF.